This T cell receptor beta chain was recorded in a study of cytomegalovirus exposure and HLA in healthy donors. 60 Vbeta and 13 Jbeta primers were used in PCR. Assay used: immunoSEQ multiplex PCR; TCRdb lists only in-frame clones, some missing. Seen here are some 77,000 clones, 75% to 85% observed once, and the top ten hold 32%. V was cut by 5 bases and J by 6 bases, with 13 bases left in between. This CDR3 has 12 residues. Germline lookup yields CDR1 GTSNPN and CDR2 SVGIG (reference sequence). The material sequenced was PBMCs. The chain is built from TRBV30 and TRBJ1-1, with TRBD1 as a possible D gene (6 bases). This TCR was recovered from a man aged 45 to 65 in good health and CMV-seropositive. The CDR3 region has the DNA TGTGCCTGGGAGGGGGGGTACGCTGAAGCTTTCTTT. It specifies CAWEGGYAEAFF.